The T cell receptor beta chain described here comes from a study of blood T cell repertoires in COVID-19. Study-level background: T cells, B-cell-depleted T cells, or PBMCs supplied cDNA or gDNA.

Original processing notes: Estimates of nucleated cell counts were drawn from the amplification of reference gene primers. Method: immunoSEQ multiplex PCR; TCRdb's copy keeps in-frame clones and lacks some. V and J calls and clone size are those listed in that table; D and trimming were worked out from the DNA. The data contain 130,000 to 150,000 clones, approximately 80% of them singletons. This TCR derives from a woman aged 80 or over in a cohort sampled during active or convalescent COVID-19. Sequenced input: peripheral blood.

The CDR3 bases are TGCAGCGGCAGGGGGACAGATACGCAGTATTTT. It yields the protein CSGRGTDTQYF. The rearrangement joins TRBV29-1 to TRBJ2-3; TRBD1 agrees at 7 bases. The V segment lost 7 bases and the J segment 3 bases; nucleotides outside the gene matches: 1. CDR1 SQVTM and CDR2 ANQGSEA come from the germline V gene. The CDR3 extends over 11 amino acids.